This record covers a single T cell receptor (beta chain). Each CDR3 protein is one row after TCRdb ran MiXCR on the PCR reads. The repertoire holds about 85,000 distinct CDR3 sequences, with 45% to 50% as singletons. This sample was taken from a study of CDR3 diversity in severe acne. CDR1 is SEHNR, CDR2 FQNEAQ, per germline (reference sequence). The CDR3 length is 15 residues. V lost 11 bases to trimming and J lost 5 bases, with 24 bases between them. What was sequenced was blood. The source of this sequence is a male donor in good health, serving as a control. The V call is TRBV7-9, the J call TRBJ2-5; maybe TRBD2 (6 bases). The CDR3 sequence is CAWSPPGDVEETQYF. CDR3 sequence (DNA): TGTGCCTGGAGCCCGCCGGGGGACGTAGAGGAGACCCAGTACTTC.